Sequencing of this T cell receptor beta chain was carried out in a study of CD8+ T cells in alopecia areata. Whole-study context: Treatment of the treated patients consisted of oral tofacitinib, 5 to 10 mg twice daily. Tofacitinib was given for 6 to 18 months, then stopped for 6 months. Findings of the study overall: Shared TCR sequences were less clear between patients than in mice, possibly partly from HLA diversity.

About this clone itself: Its antigen is not known.

CDR1 is SGHAT, CDR2 FQNNGV, per germline. With 1 base clipped from V and 3 bases from J, the junction kept 3 bases outside the gene matches. CDR3 size: 14 residues. Sequencing templates came from extracted RNA that was reverse transcribed into cDNA. The repertoire was sequenced with immunoSEQ multiplex PCR; TCRdb's copy has only in-frame clones and lacks some. The table has approximately 140,000 clones, 87% seen once; the top ten hold about 15%. Sampling of alopecia areata patients yielded lesional scalp punch biopsies as well as peripheral blood. Source: CD8+ T cells sorted from blood, taken at week 0. The V and J genes are TRBV11-2 and TRBJ2-7; 7 bases line up with TRBD1. The TCR originated in a human donor with alopecia areata. The CDR3 sequence is CASSLGQGYYEQYF. The CDR3 nucleotides read TGTGCCAGCAGCTTAGGACAGGGATACTACGAGCAGTACTTC.